This T cell receptor (beta chain) was captured in a study of blood T cell repertoires in COVID-19. Overall study context: Spain, Italy and the United States supplied samples that represented acute and convalescent COVID-19. PBMCs, B-cell-depleted T cells, or T cells provided the cDNA or gDNA that made up the material.

Produced via immunoSEQ multiplex PCR; TCRdb's table is partial and in-frame only. The sample records some 140,000 clones, 75% to 95% being singletons. The sequenced material came from peripheral blood. The TCR was taken from a man in his fifties with acute or convalescent COVID-19.

CDR3 coding DNA: TGTGCCAGCAGTTTGACAGGGTCTAACACTGAAGCTTTCTTT. Translation: CASSLTGSNTEAFF. The chain links TRBV6-6 to TRBJ1-1; 7 nucleotides agree with TRBD1. The trim removed 4 bases at V and 2 bases at J, leaving 4 bases unmatched. Germline assignment: CDR1 MNHNY and CDR2 SVGAGI (reference sequence). The CDR3 covers 14 residues.